Listed here are 21 T cell receptor beta chains from one sample, sequenced in a study of CD8+CD57+ T cells in acquired aplastic anemia. The study profiled TCR beta VDJ and CDR3 using genomic DNA as template. TCRdb recomputed calls from the reads with MiXCR, one row per CDR3 protein. This sample has about 180,000 distinct CDR3 sequences; under 50% occur once, and the top ten carry 1.8%. Only patients with CD8+CD57+ cell expansion on flow cytometry were chosen for sequencing. The sample comprised sorted CD4+, CD8+, or CD8+CD57+ T cells (not recorded which) from PBMCs. The receptors originated from a human donor with aplastic anemia.

This clonotype was found a few times. The rearrangement joins TRBV19 to TRBJ1-2, with D perhaps matching TRBD1 (6 bases). The ends were cut back, 9 bases at V and 4 bases at J, with 21 bases in the middle. In germline, CDR1 is LNHDA, CDR2 SQIVND (reference sequence). This CDR3 has 15 residues. This chain's CDR3 is CASSLGLGGGYGYTF. For the CDR3, the DNA is TGTGCCAGCAGCCTGGGTCTTGGAGGGGGCTATGGCTACACCTTC.

The chain couples TRBV2 to TRBJ2-2, with D hard to call. The V and J ends lost 2 bases and 7 bases respectively, with 8 bases between them. Germline V lookup: CDR1 SNHLY, CDR2 FYNNEI. The CDR3 contains 13 residues. DNA of the CDR3: TGTGCCAGCAGTGAAATACAAATCGGGGAGCTGTTTTTT. Protein: CASSEIQIGELFF. Together with reference TRBV2 and TRBJ2-2, the CDR3 gives the full variable domain: EPEVTQTPSHQVTQMGQEVILRCVPISNHLYFYWYRQILGQKVEFLVSFYNNEISEKSEIFDDQFSVERPDGSNFTLKIRSTKLEDSAMYFCASSEIQIGELFFGEGSRLTVL.

The V and J genes are TRBV30 and TRBJ1-2; D is unresolved. Between the trimmed V and J ends, which lost 3 bases and 3 bases, there was a span of 11 bases. CDR3 length: 13 residues. The germline V gene has CDR1 GTSNPN and CDR2 SVGIG (reference sequence). For the CDR3, the DNA is TGTGCCTGGAGCCGCAAACCTGACTATGGCTACACCTTC. This sequence encodes CAWSRKPDYGYTF.

The V gene is TRBV19, the J gene TRBJ1-1, with no clear D. CDR1 is LNHDA and CDR2 is SQIVND in the germline V gene (reference sequence). CDR3 length: 13 amino acids. The ends were cut back, 3 bases at V and 3 bases at J, with 8 bases in the middle. The CDR3 loop is CASSIGWDTEAFF. CDR3 sequence (DNA): TGTGCCAGTAGTATCGGATGGGACACTGAAGCTTTCTTT.

This clonotype was picked up many times. The chain has TRBV7-2 and TRBJ2-5; no reliable D call. Per germline, CDR1 SGHTA and CDR2 FQGNSA. The length of the CDR3 is 15 residues. The V end was cut by 5 bases, the J end by 5 bases, with 18 bases between. CDR3 loop: CASSDLGARRETQYF. CDR3 nucleotide sequence: TGTGCCAGCAGCGACCTAGGAGCGCGCCGGGAGACCCAGTACTTC.

This rearrangement joins TRBV2 to TRBJ2-7; D is unclear. Germline CDR1 reads SNHLY; CDR2 reads FYNNEI. With 5 bases removed from V and 2 bases from J, the gap between germline ends came to 16 bases. CDR3 length: 15 amino acids. CDR3 sequence reads: CASSRQDPGTYEQYF. DNA for the CDR3: TGTGCCAGCAGTCGGCAAGACCCTGGGACCTACGAGCAGTACTTC.

The chain uses TRBV7-9 and TRBJ2-7, with D unresolved. Trimming took 1 base from V and 6 from J, leaving 10 bases between them. There are 13 residues in the CDR3. The germline V gene encodes CDR1 SEHNR and CDR2 FQNEAQ (reference sequence). CDR3 bases: TGTGCCAGCAGCTTAGGGACCGACCGCGAGCAGTACTTC. It encodes CASSLGTDREQYF.

The gene calls are TRBV29-1 and TRBJ1-5; unclear D gene. The V gene lost 2 bases and the J gene lost 5 bases, with 22 bases spanning the gap. The CDR3 spans 17 residues. Germline V gene lookup returns CDR1 SQVTM and CDR2 ANQGSEA. In DNA form, the CDR3 reads TGCAGCGTTGAACACCCACCGGGCTCCACTCCCGATCAGCCCCAGCATTTT. This gives the protein CSVEHPPGSTPDQPQHF.

The chain couples TRBV6-2 or TRBV6-3 to TRBJ1-6; 11 bases map to TRBD1. This CDR3 has 16 amino acids. CDR1 is MNHEY and CDR2 is SVGEGT in the germline V gene. Germline trimming cut 6 bases from V and 10 bases from J; bases unmatched to any gene: 11. In DNA form, the CDR3 reads TGTGCCAGCAGGGATCCGGGACAGGGGGAGGAATCACCCCTCCACTTT. It translates to CASRDPGQGEESPLHF.

A few counts support this clonotype. The V and J genes are TRBV18 and TRBJ1-1; the D is unclear. Per germline, CDR1 KGHSH and CDR2 LQKENI. Trimming removed 1 base at V and 2 bases at J, with 8 bases between. This CDR3 is 14 amino acids long. This CDR3 is CASSPRVGNTEAFF. The DNA of the CDR3 is TGTGCCAGCTCACCACGAGTGGGTAACACTGAAGCTTTCTTT.

This clonotype was seen many times. The chain carries TRBV6-1 and TRBJ1-2, with D perhaps TRBD1 (5 bases). Germline CDR1 MNHNS, CDR2 SASEGT. The CDR3 is 15 amino acids. V shed 6 bases and J shed 3 bases, with 17 bases lying between them. In DNA form, the CDR3 reads TGTGCCAGCAGCCCAATGCCAAAAGGGGACTATGGCTACACCTTC. Translated, it gives CASSPMPKGDYGYTF.

This chain connects TRBV11-2 to TRBJ2-7; D may be TRBD2 (7 bases). Trimming pared 5 bases from V and 3 bases from J, leaving 14 bases between. The CDR3 runs to 14 residues. The germline V gene encodes CDR1 SGHAT and CDR2 FQNNGV. CDR3 protein: CASSRGASVYEQYF. In DNA, the CDR3 is TGTGCCAGCAGCCGGGGGGCTAGCGTCTACGAGCAGTACTTC.

This clonotype was recorded at least ten times. The chain joins TRBV27 to TRBJ1-6, with 8 bases lining up with TRBD1. The CDR3 runs 15 residues. The trim removed 2 bases at V and 9 bases at J, leaving 6 bases unmatched. Germline lookup yields CDR1 MNHEY and CDR2 SMNVEV (reference sequence). The chain's CDR3 is CASSLSTGGGSPLHF. CDR3 DNA sequence: TGTGCCAGCAGTTTAAGCACAGGGGGAGGTTCACCCCTCCACTTT.

V and J are TRBV7-2 and TRBJ1-1; D might be TRBD1 (6 bases). V gave up 3 bases and J gave up 6 bases, with 11 bases separating them. Germline-derived CDR1 and CDR2 are SGHTA and FQGNSA. The CDR3 length is 13 residues. DNA for the CDR3: TGTGCCAGCAGCTTCGTGGGGGCGGCTGAAGCTTTCTTT. Amino acids: CASSFVGAAEAFF.

The genes are TRBV29-1 and TRBJ2-7, with 8 bases aligning to TRBD1. CDR3 length: 14 amino acids. Trimming cost V 4 bases and J 0 bases; bases outside gene matches: 5. Germline CDR1 and CDR2: SQVTM and ANQGSEA. The CDR3 DNA reads TGCAGCGTTGTCGGGACAGGATTCTCCTACGAGCAGTACTTC. It translates to CSVVGTGFSYEQYF.

This clonotype was detected only a few times. The chain is built from TRBV5-1 and TRBJ1-2; 7 nucleotides agree with TRBD1. The CDR3 sequence is 14 residues long. Per germline, CDR1 SGHRS and CDR2 YFSETQ. V lost 7 bases and J lost 7; bases outside the gene matches: 13. The CDR3 DNA is TGCGCCAGCCGAACGGGGACAGCAGGTAGTGGCTACACCTTC. This sequence encodes CASRTGTAGSGYTF.

This clonotype was seen at least ten times. The chain joins TRBV7-2 to TRBJ1-5; 11 bases are shared with TRBD1. Trimming at V came to 1 base and at J to 4 bases, leaving 6 bases not matched to a gene. CDR1 and CDR2 from the germline V gene are SGHTA and FQGNSA. The CDR3 contains 17 residues. CDR3: CASSLVGDRGANQPQHF. CDR3 in DNA: TGTGCCAGCAGCTTAGTTGGGGACAGGGGGGCGAATCAGCCCCAGCATTTT.

The V call is TRBV5-1, the J call TRBJ2-7, with D unclear. V was trimmed by 4 bases and J by 2 bases, leaving 10 bases between them. CDR3 size: 13 residues. Looked up from germline, CDR1 is SGHRS and CDR2 is YFSETQ. The CDR3 DNA follows: TGCGCCAGCAGCGAAGACGGCACCTACGAGCAGTACTTC. It specifies CASSEDGTYEQYF.

This clonotype was recorded only once. The chain links TRBV25-1 to TRBJ1-1, with D hard to call. The CDR3 covers 12 residues. The V gene lost 3 bases and the J gene lost 6 bases, with 8 bases spanning the gap. CDR1 is MGHDK and CDR2 is SYGVNS in the germline V gene. CDR3 sequence: CASSDRFPEAFF. CDR3 DNA: TGTGCCAGCAGTGACAGGTTCCCTGAAGCTTTCTTT.

This clonotype appeared a few times. The chain has TRBV24-1 and TRBJ2-1, with TRBD1 matching 9 bases. The CDR3 is made up of 17 amino acids. V lost 4 bases to trimming and J lost 3 bases; unmatched junction nucleotides: 9. The germline CDR1 and CDR2 sequences are KGHDR and SFDVKD. CDR3 nucleotide sequence: TGTGCCACCAGTGACCCGCAGGGGGACAGGGTCTACAATGAGCAGTTCTTC. Its protein is CATSDPQGDRVYNEQFF.

A remark on this clonotype: At one boundary the junction diverges from the germline segment, which might be a read error. This rearrangement joins TRBV9 to TRBJ1-6; D not resolved. Germline values: CDR1 SGDLS, CDR2 YYNGEE. The CDR3 is made up of 12 amino acids. The CDR3 sequence: CASSNINSPPHF. The CDR3 nucleotides are TGTGCCAGCAGCAATATTAATTCGCCCCCCCACTTT.